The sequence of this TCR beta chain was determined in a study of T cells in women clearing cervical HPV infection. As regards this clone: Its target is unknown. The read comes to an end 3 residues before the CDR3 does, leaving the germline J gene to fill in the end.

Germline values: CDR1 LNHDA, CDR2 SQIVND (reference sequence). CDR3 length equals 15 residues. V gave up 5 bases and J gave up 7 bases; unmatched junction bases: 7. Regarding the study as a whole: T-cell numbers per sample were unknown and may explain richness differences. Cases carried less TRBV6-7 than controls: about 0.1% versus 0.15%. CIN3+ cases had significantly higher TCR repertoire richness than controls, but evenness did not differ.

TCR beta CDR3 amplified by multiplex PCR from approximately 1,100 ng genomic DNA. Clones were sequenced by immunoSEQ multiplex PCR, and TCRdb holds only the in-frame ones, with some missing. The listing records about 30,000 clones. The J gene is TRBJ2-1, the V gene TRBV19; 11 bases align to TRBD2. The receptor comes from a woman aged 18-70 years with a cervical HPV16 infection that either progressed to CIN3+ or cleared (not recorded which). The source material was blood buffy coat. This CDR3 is CASSEPSGRRNEQFF. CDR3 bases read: TGTGCCAGTAGTGAACCTAGCGGGAGGAGGAATGAG.